These 23 T cell receptor beta chains were all obtained from the same sample, sequenced in a study of vaccination effects on CD4 cells after COVID-19. Repertoires were generated with immunoSEQ multiplex PCR, while TCRdb's copy carries only in-frame clones and drops some. The sample shows approximately 65,000 clones, 74% of them seen only once. Pools of viral peptides were used by the ViraFEST assay to expand antigen-specific CD4+ T cells ahead of sequencing. The culture ran for nine to eleven days, and then CD4+ T cells were isolated. Everyone in the study got two shots of either the BNT162b2 or mRNA-1273 vaccine. These receptors are not linked to any known antigen. The sample here was CD4+ T cells from PBMCs cultured with HCoV-229E spike peptides, taken after COVID-19 vaccination. Receptors originate from a human donor who received a COVID-19 vaccine.

The gene calls are TRBV28 and TRBJ1-2; D is possibly TRBD1 (5 bases). This CDR3 comprises 14 residues. The germline V gene encodes CDR1 MDHEN and CDR2 SYDVKM. With 7 bases removed from V and 3 bases from J, the gap between germline ends came to 15 bases. In DNA form, the CDR3 reads TGTGCCAGCACCCCAGGGCGCAGGTACTATGGCTACACCTTC. It is translated as CASTPGRRYYGYTF.

On this clone: The sample holds other DNA sequences that translate to the same CDR3. The chain has TRBV30 and TRBJ1-5; D is undetermined. From germline, CDR1 is GTSNPN and CDR2 SVGIG (reference sequence). This CDR3 spans 13 amino acids. V was trimmed by 0 bases and J by 5 bases, leaving 8 bases between them. CDR3 region: CAWSVGRDQPQHF. In DNA, the CDR3 is TGTGCCTGGAGTGTAGGGAGGGATCAGCCCCAGCATTTT.

The V gene is TRBV6-5, the J gene TRBJ1-2, with 11 bases that match TRBD1. Germline-derived CDR1 and CDR2 are MNHEY and SVGAGI. V lost 6 bases, J lost 8 bases, and 11 bases stayed unmatched. The CDR3 consists of 15 residues. CDR3 bases: TGTGCCAGCAGGCTACAACCGGGACAGGGGGTCGGCTACACCTTC. As protein: CASRLQPGQGVGYTF.

The chain uses TRBV5-1 and TRBJ1-1; perhaps TRBD1 as D (6 bases). This CDR3 contains 18 residues. The V end lost 0 bases, the J end lost 8 bases, and 26 bases lay between the germline ends. Looked up from germline, CDR1 is SGHRS and CDR2 is YFSETQ. The CDR3 protein is CASSLGAGAVPGLTEAFF. In nucleotides, the CDR3 is TGCGCCAGCAGCTTGGGGGCGGGGGCGGTCCCGGGTCTAACCGAAGCTTTCTTT. Full variable domain (rest looked up from reference TRBV5-1 and TRBJ1-1): KAGVTQTPRYLIKTRGQQVTLSCSPISGHRSVSWYQQTPGQGLQFLFEYFSETQRNKGNFPGRFSGRQFSNSRSEMNVSTLELGDSALYLCASSLGAGAVPGLTEAFFGQGTRLTVV.

The chain carries TRBV5-1 and TRBJ2-3; a possible D gene is TRBD1 (6 bases). In germline, CDR1 is SGHRS, CDR2 YFSETQ. With 4 bases removed from V and 6 bases from J, the gap between germline ends came to 15 bases. The CDR3 runs 14 residues. The CDR3 DNA sequence: TGCGCCAGCAGCACGTACAGGGAGTCCGATACGCAGTATTTT. It translates to CASSTYRESDTQYF.

J is TRBJ1-1 and V is TRBV6-5, with 8 bases fitting TRBD1. The trim removed 7 bases at V and 6 bases at J, leaving 10 bases unmatched. The CDR3 covers 14 residues. Germline loops: CDR1 MNHEY, CDR2 SVGAGI. Written as DNA, the CDR3 is TGTGCCAGCATGTCTCCGGGACAGGTACCTGAAGCTTTCTTT. It translates to CASMSPGQVPEAFF.

The chain uses TRBV12-5 and TRBJ2-5, with 8 bases lining up with TRBD1. CDR3 length: 15 residues. CDR1 is LGHNT and CDR2 is FRNRAP in the germline V gene. The J segment lost 1 base and the V segment lost 4 bases, leaving 5 bases of the junction unmatched. CDR3 amino acids: CASGYLTGAQETQYF. CDR3 DNA: TGTGCTAGTGGTTATCTGACAGGGGCCCAAGAGACCCAGTACTTC. The variable domain in full, completed from reference TRBV12-5 and TRBJ2-5, reads DARVTQTPRHKVTEMGQEVTMRCQPILGHNTVFWYRQTMMQGLELLAYFRNRAPLDDSGMPKDRFSAEMPDATLATLKIQPSEPRDSAVYFCASGYLTGAQETQYFGPGTRLLVL.

This rearrangement joins TRBV7-8 to TRBJ1-1; 12 nucleotides line up with TRBD1. The CDR3 runs to 17 residues. After removal of 3 bases from V and 5 bases from J, the junction contained 10 bases not matched to a gene. Germline assignment: CDR1 SGHVS and CDR2 FQNEAQ. CDR3 sequence (DNA): TGTGCCAGCAGCTTCAGGGGGACAGGGGGCGCGTCGACTGAAGCTTTCTTT. As protein: CASSFRGTGGASTEAFF.

The chain recombines TRBV29-1 with TRBJ2-6; D may be TRBD1 or TRBD2 (6 bases each). The CDR3 is 16 residues long. The germline V and J ends were trimmed by 3 bases and 1 base, with 13 bases remaining between them. CDR1 and CDR2 (germline): SQVTM, ANQGSEA. The DNA for the CDR3 is TGCAGCGTTGATGGAGGGGGAGGTTCTGGGGCCAACGTCCTGACTTTC. Translation: CSVDGGGGSGANVLTF.

There are a few counts of this clone. The sample carries other DNA sequences with the same CDR3. The chain employs TRBV19 and TRBJ2-5; 7 bases map to TRBD1. V gave up 8 bases and J gave up 5 bases; unmatched junction bases: 8. CDR3 length equals 13 residues. Per germline, CDR1 LNHDA and CDR2 SQIVND (reference sequence). The CDR3 DNA reads TGTGCCAGTTCAGACAGGGCCCGGGAGACCCAGTACTTC. This gives the protein CASSDRARETQYF.

Details on this clone: Additional DNA sequences in this sample encode the identical CDR3. V and J are TRBV6-2 or TRBV6-3 and TRBJ1-5; D uncertain. V was trimmed by 3 bases and J by 0 bases, leaving 3 bases between them. The germline gives CDR1 MNHEY, CDR2 SVGEGT. This CDR3 region has 13 residues. CDR3 nucleotide sequence: TGTGCCAGCAGTTATGATAGCAATCAGCCCCAGCATTTT. Residues: CASSYDSNQPQHF.

V is TRBV5-1 and J is TRBJ2-5; 9 bases fit TRBD1. Germline V gene data show CDR1 as SGHRS and CDR2 as YFSETQ. V lost 3 bases to trimming and J lost 5 bases; unmatched junction nucleotides: 8. This CDR3 is built from 15 residues. The CDR3 DNA sequence: TGCGCCAGCAGCTGGGCGGGACAGGGAGCTGAGACCCAGTACTTC. Protein sequence: CASSWAGQGAETQYF. The variable domain in full, with the rest retrieved from reference TRBV5-1 and TRBJ2-5, is KAGVTQTPRYLIKTRGQQVTLSCSPISGHRSVSWYQQTPGQGLQFLFEYFSETQRNKGNFPGRFSGRQFSNSRSEMNVSTLELGDSALYLCASSWAGQGAETQYFGPGTRLLVL.

The chain combines TRBV30 with TRBJ1-5, with D unclear. The length of the CDR3 is 13 residues. The germline gives CDR1 GTSNPN, CDR2 SVGIG (reference sequence). Trimming took off 0 bases at V and 5 bases at J, with 8 bases between the two ends. CDR3 bases: TGTGCCTGGAGTGTACTAGATTATCAGCCCCAGCATTTT. This codes for CAWSVLDYQPQHF.

As concerns this clone: One end of the junction does not line up with germline, which may come from a read error. The V call is TRBV6-4, the J call TRBJ2-2; D is perhaps TRBD2 (5 bases). The CDR3 has 13 amino acids. From germline, CDR1 is MRHNA and CDR2 SNTAGT. CDR3 coding DNA: TGTGCCAGCAGGGACTTTAACACCGGGGAGCTGTTTTTT. This gives the protein CASRDFNTGELFF.

This chain links TRBV14 with TRBJ1-3; D is unclear. This CDR3 region has 13 residues. V was clipped by 2 bases and J by 0 bases, with 2 bases between them. The V gene's germline CDR1 is SGHDN and CDR2 FVKESK. The CDR3 loop is CASSQSSGNTIYF. CDR3 DNA: TGTGCCAGCAGCCAATCCTCTGGAAACACCATATATTTT.

CDR3 DNA sequence: TGTGCCAGCAGACCGGGGAGGGTAGGGACCGGGGAGCTGTTTTTT. It yields the protein CASRPGRVGTGELFF. The V call is TRBV2, the J call TRBJ2-2, with 7 bases fitting TRBD2. Germline-derived CDR1 and CDR2 are SNHLY and FYNNEI. CDR3 length: 15 residues. The trim removed 6 bases at V and 5 bases at J, leaving 9 bases unmatched.

The chain is built from TRBV2 and TRBJ2-7, with TRBD2 as a possible D gene (6 bases). Trimming left V 7 bases short and J 2 bases short, with 12 bases between. CDR3 size: 13 residues. Germline V lookup: CDR1 SNHLY, CDR2 FYNNEI. For the CDR3, the DNA is TGTGCCAGCAAAGTGGGGGGAACCTACGAGCAGTACGTC. Translation: CASKVGGTYEQYV.

The genes are TRBV7-2 and TRBJ2-3; D gene ambiguous. Germline CDR1 is SGHTA and CDR2 is FQGNSA. The CDR3 has 15 amino acids. The V gene lost 1 base and the J gene lost 0 bases, with 8 bases spanning the gap. The DNA of the CDR3 is TGTGCCAGCAGCTTAGAAGCATCTAGCACAGATACGCAGTATTTT. It encodes CASSLEASSTDTQYF. The whole variable domain, remainder taken from reference TRBV7-2 and TRBJ2-3, is GAGVSQSPSNKVTEKGKDVELRCDPISGHTALYWYRQSLGQGLEFLIYFQGNSAPDKSGLPSDRFSAERTGGSVSTLTIQRTQQEDSAVYLCASSLEASSTDTQYFGPGTRLTVL.

This clone is a singleton in its sample. J is TRBJ2-5 and V is TRBV7-7, with a possible D match to TRBD2 (5 bases). The CDR3 spans 16 residues. V shed 5 bases and J shed 5 bases, with 21 bases lying between them. CDR1 is SSHAT, CDR2 FNYEAQ, per germline (reference sequence). CDR3: CASSPGRGQVGETQYF. The CDR3 DNA sequence: TGTGCCAGCAGCCCTGGACGGGGTCAGGTCGGTGAGACCCAGTACTTC. Full variable domain (remainder filled in from reference TRBV7-7 and TRBJ2-5): GAGVSQSPRYKVTKRGQDVTLRCDPISSHATLYWYQQALGQGPEFLTYFNYEAQPDKSGLPSDRFSAERPEGSISTLTIQRTEQRDSAMYRCASSPGRGQVGETQYFGPGTRLLVL.

This chain connects TRBV5-4 to TRBJ1-1, with D unresolved. The CDR3 has 15 amino acids. From germline, CDR1 is SGHNT and CDR2 YYREEE (reference sequence). V was trimmed by 2 bases and J by 0 bases, leaving 11 bases between them. In nucleotides, the CDR3 is TGTGCCAGCAGCTTAGGACTAGCTATGAACACTGAAGCTTTCTTT. Its protein is CASSLGLAMNTEAFF.

This chain uses TRBV7-9 with TRBJ2-7, with 7 bases identical to TRBD2. The CDR3 runs to 16 residues. Germline loops: CDR1 SEHNR, CDR2 FQNEAQ (reference sequence). Germline trimming cut 5 bases from V and 1 base from J; bases unmatched to any gene: 11. CDR3 sequence: CASSPMGWGGSYEQYV. In DNA form, the CDR3 reads TGTGCCAGCAGCCCAATGGGGTGGGGGGGGTCCTACGAGCAGTACGTC.

The chain joins TRBV6-5 to TRBJ2-5, with 7 bases identical to TRBD1. This CDR3 has 13 amino acids. Germline CDR1 reads MNHEY; CDR2 reads SVGAGI. V shed 5 bases and J 4 bases; nucleotides not matched to a gene: 4. The CDR3 here is CASSLTGVETQYF. The CDR3 nucleotides read TGTGCCAGCAGTCTAACAGGGGTAGAGACCCAGTACTTC.

This clone was counted between two and nine times. V usage is TRBV18 and J usage is TRBJ1-5; D might be TRBD1 (5 bases). CDR3 length equals 14 residues. V lost 3 bases and J 8 bases, leaving 14 bases between the germline ends. The germline CDR1 and CDR2 sequences are KGHSH and LQKENI. The CDR3 DNA reads TGTGCCAGCTCACCTTTAGGACAAGGGGAGCCCCAGCATTTT. Translated, it gives CASSPLGQGEPQHF.